This TCR beta chain derives from a study of cytomegalovirus exposure and HLA in healthy donors. 60 Vbeta and 13 Jbeta primers were used in PCR. Sequenced by immunoSEQ multiplex PCR; TCRdb stores in-frame clones only, minus some. The sample has roughly 280,000 clones, roughly two thirds seen once. The CDR3 is made up of 15 amino acids. Germline V gene data show CDR1 as LNHNV and CDR2 as YYDKDF (reference sequence). With 0 bases removed from V and 2 bases from J, the gap between germline ends came to 10 bases. The chain employs TRBV15 and TRBJ2-5; D might be TRBD2 (5 bases). The sequence was obtained from a female donor in good health and CMV-seronegative. Sequencing was performed on PBMCs. CDR3 region: CATSRDWTGQETQYF. CDR3 nucleotides: TGTGCCACCAGCAGAGATTGGACGGGGCAAGAGACCCAGTACTTC.